This TCR beta chain was profiled in a study of cytomegalovirus exposure and HLA in healthy donors. In regard to this clone: Its antigen remains unknown.

PCR was performed using 60 Vbeta and 13 Jbeta primers. Sequencing used immunoSEQ multiplex PCR; TCRdb keeps in-frame clones, though not all of them. The ten most abundant clones cover around 10% of a sample with tens of thousands of clones. With 3 bases removed from V and 3 bases from J, the gap between germline ends came to 19 bases. The germline V gene encodes CDR1 SGHRS and CDR2 YFSETQ. This CDR3 contains 16 residues. General study results and limits: Sequencing had likely introduced a cluster of highly shared sequence variants as an artifact.

This TCR was sampled from a woman aged 50 to 65 in good health and CMV-seropositive. This rearrangement joins TRBV5-1 to TRBJ2-7; the D gene is possibly TRBD2 (5 bases). The source material was PBMCs. The CDR3 here is CASSSHIARGSYEQYF. The CDR3 nucleotides are TGCGCCAGCAGCTCTCACATAGCTAGAGGGAGCTACGAGCAGTACTTC.